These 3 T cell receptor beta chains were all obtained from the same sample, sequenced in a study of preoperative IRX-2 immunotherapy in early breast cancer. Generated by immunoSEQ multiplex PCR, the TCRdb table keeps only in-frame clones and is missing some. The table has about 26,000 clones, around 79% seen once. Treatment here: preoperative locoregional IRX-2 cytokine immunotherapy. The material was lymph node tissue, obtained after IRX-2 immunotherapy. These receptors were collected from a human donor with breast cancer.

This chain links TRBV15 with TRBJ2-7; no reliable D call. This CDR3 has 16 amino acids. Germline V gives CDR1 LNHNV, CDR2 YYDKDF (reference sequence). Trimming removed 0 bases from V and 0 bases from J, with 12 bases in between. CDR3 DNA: TGTGCCACCAGCAGAGATAACGGGCAAACCTCCTACGAGCAGTACTTC. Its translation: CATSRDNGQTSYEQYF.

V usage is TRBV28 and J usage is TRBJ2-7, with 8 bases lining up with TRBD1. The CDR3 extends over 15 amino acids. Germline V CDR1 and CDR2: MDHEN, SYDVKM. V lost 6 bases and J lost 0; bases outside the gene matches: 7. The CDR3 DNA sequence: TGTGCCAGCAGGGATACAGGGGGAGGCTCCTACGAGCAGTACTTC. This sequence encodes CASRDTGGGSYEQYF.

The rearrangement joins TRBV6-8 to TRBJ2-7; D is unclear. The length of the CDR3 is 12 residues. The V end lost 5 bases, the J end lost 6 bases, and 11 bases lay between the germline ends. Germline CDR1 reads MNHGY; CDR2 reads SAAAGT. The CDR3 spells CASSELRREQYF. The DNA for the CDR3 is TGTGCCAGCAGTGAGCTGAGACGCGAGCAGTACTTC.